This T cell receptor beta chain was sequenced for a study of CD8 T cells in Susac syndrome. Points from the study as a whole: The relatively small number of individuals in the TCR sequencing and HLA analysis was acknowledged by the study.

In regard to this clonotype: Its antigen is undetermined.

When the RNA was reverse transcribed, random hexamers were used with an input of roughly 0.45 to 1 ug. An immunoSEQ multiplex PCR generated amplified TCR beta CDR3 products spanning 54 Vbeta and 13 Jbeta. One entry per CDR3 protein, called by TCRdb with MiXCR from the immunoSEQ multiplex PCR reads. The sample holds about 190,000 distinct CDR3 sequences; over 85% are singletons and the top ten take 0.1%. TCR beta sequencing covered blood CD8+ and CD4+ T cells. TEMRA cells were FACS-enriched, with CD8+ and CD4+ T cells isolated negatively. The sequence was collected from a human donor in good health. Material for sequencing was CD4+ T cells from PBMCs.

CDR3 protein: CASSLIGGHHQPQHF. The CDR3 bases are TGTGCCAGCAGTTTAATCGGGGGGCATCATCAGCCCCAGCATTTT. The chain employs TRBV7-9 and TRBJ1-5; a weak D match, TRBD1 (6 bases). The V gene's germline CDR1 is SEHNR and CDR2 FQNEAQ (reference sequence). The germline V and J ends were trimmed by 6 bases and 5 bases, with 17 bases remaining between them. The CDR3 sequence is 15 residues long.